Listed below are T cell receptor beta chains from one sample, sequenced in a study of CD4 T cells in lung cancer. Clones were read by immunoSEQ multiplex PCR, and TCRdb kept only the in-frame ones, dropping some. The sample contains over 8,000 clones, around 69% of which appear only once. The sequenced sample was normal lung tissue taken away from the tumor. These receptors were taken from a man in his sixties with non-small cell lung cancer. CDR3s include the opening cysteine and the closing phenylalanine or tryptophan. D genes are given only for firm matches. Expanded clones get a size class; other rows say once, few or many, or leave the size out.

>NA|TRBV10-2|TRBJ1-1|NA
CASTSTGGRTEAFF
TGCGCCAGCACCTCGACCGGGGGGCGGACTGAAGCTTTCTTT
>TRBD1|TRBV6-1|TRBJ2-6|NA
CASSEGQGAIWANVLTF
TGTGCCAGCAGTGAAGGACAGGGGGCTATATGGGCCAACGTCCTGACTTTC
>NA|TRBV21-1|TRBJ1-5|few
CASSIPGGIGNQPQHF
TGTGCCAGCAGCATTCCTGGAGGGATCGGCAATCAGCCCCAGCATTTT
>TRBD1|TRBV19|TRBJ2-3|NA
CASSIGTGDRRTDTQYF
TGTGCCAGTAGTATAGGGACCGGGGACAGGCGCACAGATACGCAGTATTTT
>TRBD2|TRBV9|TRBJ2-3|NA
CASSSGTSGSADTQYF
TGTGCCAGCAGCTCCGGGACTAGCGGGAGTGCAGATACGCAGTATTTT
>NA|TRBV21-1|TRBJ2-7|NA
CASSSQKTGGGDEQYF
TGTGCCAGCAGCTCACAGAAGACGGGAGGAGGCGACGAGCAGTACTTC
>TRBD1|TRBV10-2|TRBJ1-5|NA
CASSEGDSYNQPQHF
TGCGCCAGCAGTGAGGGGGACAGCTACAATCAGCCCCAGCATTTT
>NA|TRBV2|TRBJ2-7|NA
CASRGAERRYEQYF
TGTGCCAGCAGGGGAGCGGAGCGCCGTTACGAGCAGTACTTC
>NA|TRBV28|TRBJ1-5|NA
CASSFYPRDSNQPQHF
TGTGCCAGCAGTTTCTACCCCAGGGATAGCAATCAGCCCCAGCATTTT
>NA|TRBV6-5|TRBJ1-2|NA
CASSWTQGDYGYTF
TGTGCCAGCAGTTGGACACAGGGAGACTATGGCTACACCTTC
>NA|TRBV28|TRBJ1-5|NA
CASSIGGIGQPQHF
TGTGCCAGCAGCATAGGAGGGATCGGTCAGCCCCAGCATTTT
>TRBD1|TRBV29-1|TRBJ2-1|medium-sized
CSVRERGLVNEQFF
TGCAGCGTTCGGGAAAGGGGGCTAGTCAATGAGCAGTTCTTC
>NA|TRBV28|TRBJ1-1|NA
CASSLLRARDTEAFF
TGTGCCAGCAGTCTCCTCAGGGCTAGGGACACTGAAGCTTTCTTT